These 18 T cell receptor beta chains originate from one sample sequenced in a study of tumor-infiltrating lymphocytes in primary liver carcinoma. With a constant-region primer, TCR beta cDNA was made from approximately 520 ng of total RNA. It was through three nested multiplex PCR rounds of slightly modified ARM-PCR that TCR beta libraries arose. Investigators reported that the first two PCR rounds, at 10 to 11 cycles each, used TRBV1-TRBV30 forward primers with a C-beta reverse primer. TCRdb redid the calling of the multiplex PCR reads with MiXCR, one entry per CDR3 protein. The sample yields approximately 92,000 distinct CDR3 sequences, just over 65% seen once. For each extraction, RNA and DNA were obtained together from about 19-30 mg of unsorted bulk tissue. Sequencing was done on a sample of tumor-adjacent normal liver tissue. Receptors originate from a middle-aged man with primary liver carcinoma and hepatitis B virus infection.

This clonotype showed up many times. The DNA of the CDR3 is TGTGCCAGCAGTGGGACTAGCGGGAGGGTTTCCTACAATGAGCAGTTCTTC. As protein: CASSGTSGRVSYNEQFF. V and J are TRBV6-5 and TRBJ2-1; 16 bases match TRBD2. The V gene end was trimmed by 5 bases and the J gene end by 1 base; junction bases not matched to a gene: 2. The germline V gene has CDR1 MNHEY and CDR2 SVGAGI. This CDR3 has 17 residues.

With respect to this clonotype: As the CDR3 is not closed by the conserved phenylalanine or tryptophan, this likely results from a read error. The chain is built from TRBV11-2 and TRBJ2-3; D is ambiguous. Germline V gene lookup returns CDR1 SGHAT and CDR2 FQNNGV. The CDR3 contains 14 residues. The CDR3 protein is CASSPSTRGDKQYL. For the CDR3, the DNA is TGTGCCAGCAGCCCCAGCACGCGCGGAGATAAGCAGTATCTT.

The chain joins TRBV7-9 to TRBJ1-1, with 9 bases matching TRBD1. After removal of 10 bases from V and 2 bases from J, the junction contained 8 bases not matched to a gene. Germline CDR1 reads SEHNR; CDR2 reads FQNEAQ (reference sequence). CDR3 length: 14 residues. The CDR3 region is CAIRPGQGNTEAFF. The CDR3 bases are TGTGCCATTCGGCCGGGACAGGGTAACACTGAAGCTTTCTTT.

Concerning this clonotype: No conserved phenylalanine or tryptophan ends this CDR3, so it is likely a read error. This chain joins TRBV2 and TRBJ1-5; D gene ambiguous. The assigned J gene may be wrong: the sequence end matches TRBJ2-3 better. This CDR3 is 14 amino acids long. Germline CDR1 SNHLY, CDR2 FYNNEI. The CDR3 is CASSEVYSNQPQYS. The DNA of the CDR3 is TGTGCCAGCAGTGAAGTTTATAGCAATCAGCCCCAGTATTCT.

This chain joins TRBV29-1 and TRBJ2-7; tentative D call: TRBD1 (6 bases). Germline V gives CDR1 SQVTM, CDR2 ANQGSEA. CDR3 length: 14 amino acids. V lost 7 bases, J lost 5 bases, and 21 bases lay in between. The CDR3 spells CSARAGTWDNEQYF. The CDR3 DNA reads TGCAGCGCTAGAGCCGGGACATGGGACAACGAGCAGTACTTC.

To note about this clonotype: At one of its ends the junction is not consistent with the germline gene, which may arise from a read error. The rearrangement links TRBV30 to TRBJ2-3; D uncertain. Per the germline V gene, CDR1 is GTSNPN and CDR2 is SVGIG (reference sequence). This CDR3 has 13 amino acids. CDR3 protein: CAWSVNPRDTHYF. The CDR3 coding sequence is TGTGCCTGGAGTGTAAACCCCAGAGATACGCATTATTTT.

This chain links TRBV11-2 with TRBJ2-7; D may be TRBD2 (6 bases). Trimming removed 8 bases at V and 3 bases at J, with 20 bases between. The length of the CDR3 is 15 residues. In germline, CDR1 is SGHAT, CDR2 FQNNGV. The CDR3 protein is CASGLGGTPLYEQYF. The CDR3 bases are TGTGCCAGCGGCCTCGGCGGGACTCCACTCTACGAGCAGTACTTC.

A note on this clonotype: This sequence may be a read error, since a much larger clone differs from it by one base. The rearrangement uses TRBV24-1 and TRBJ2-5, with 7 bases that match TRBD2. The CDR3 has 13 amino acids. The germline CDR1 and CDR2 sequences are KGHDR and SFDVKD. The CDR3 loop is CVTERAGEETQYF. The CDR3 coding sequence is TGTGTCACCGAACGTGCGGGAGAAGAGACCCAGTACTTC.

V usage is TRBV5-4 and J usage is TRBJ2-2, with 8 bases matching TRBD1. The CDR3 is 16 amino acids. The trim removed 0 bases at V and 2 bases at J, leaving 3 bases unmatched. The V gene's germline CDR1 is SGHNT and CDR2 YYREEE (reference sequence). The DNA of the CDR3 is TGTGCCAGCAGCTTGGCAGGACAGGGTAACACCGGGGAGCTGTTTTTT. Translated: CASSLAGQGNTGELFF.

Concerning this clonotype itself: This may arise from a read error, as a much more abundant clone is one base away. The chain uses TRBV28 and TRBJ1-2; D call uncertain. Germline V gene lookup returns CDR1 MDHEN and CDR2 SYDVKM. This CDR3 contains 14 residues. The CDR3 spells CASSLGRTSYGYIF. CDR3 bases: TGTGCCAGCAGTTTGGGCAGGACGTCCTATGGCTACATCTTC.

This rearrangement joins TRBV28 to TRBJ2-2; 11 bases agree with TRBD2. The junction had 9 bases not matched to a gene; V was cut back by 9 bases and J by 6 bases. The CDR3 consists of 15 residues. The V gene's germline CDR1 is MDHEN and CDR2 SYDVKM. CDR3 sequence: CARTPSGGTPGELFF. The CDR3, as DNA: TGTGCCAGGACCCCTAGCGGGGGGACGCCCGGGGAGCTGTTTTTT.

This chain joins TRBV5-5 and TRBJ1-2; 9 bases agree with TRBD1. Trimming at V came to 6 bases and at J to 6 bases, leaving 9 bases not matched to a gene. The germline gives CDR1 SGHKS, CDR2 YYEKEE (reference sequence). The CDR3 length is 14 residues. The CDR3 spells CASNIRDRADGYTF. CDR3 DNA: TGTGCCAGCAACATCCGGGACAGGGCCGATGGCTACACCTTC.

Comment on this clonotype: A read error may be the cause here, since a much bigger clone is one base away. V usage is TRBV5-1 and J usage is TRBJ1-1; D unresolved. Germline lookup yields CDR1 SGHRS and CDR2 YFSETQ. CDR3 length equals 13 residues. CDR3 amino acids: CPSSLDAYTEAFF. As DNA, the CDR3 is TGCCCCAGCAGCTTGGACGCATACACTGAAGCTTTCTTT.

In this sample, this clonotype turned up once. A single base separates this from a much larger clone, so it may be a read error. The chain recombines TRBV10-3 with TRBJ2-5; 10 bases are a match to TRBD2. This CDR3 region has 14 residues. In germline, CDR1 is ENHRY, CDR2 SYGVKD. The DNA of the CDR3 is TGTGTCATCAGTAGGACTAGCGGCCAAGAGACCCAGTACTTC. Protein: CVISRTSGQETQYF.

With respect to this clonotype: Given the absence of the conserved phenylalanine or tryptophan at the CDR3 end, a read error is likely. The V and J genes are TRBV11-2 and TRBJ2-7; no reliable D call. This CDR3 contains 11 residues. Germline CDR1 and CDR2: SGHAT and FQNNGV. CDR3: CVSSATIEQYL. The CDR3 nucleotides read TGTGTCAGCAGCGCGACAATCGAGCAGTACTTG.

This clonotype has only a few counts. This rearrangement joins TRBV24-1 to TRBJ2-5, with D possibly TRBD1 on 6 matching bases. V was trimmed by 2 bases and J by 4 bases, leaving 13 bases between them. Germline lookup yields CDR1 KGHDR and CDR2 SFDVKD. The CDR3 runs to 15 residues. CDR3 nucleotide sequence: TGTGCCACCAGTGATTGGGTACAGGGCGGAGAGACCCAGTACTTC. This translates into CATSDWVQGGETQYF.

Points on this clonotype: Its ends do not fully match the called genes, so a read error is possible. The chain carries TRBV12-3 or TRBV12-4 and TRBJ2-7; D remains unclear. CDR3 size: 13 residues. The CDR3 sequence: CATSPLRSYEQYF. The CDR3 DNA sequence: TGTGCCACCAGTCCATTAAGATCCTACGAGCAGTACTTC.

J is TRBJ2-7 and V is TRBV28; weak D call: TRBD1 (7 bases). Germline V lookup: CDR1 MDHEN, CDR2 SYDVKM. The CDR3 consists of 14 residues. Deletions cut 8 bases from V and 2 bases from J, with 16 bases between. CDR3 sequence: CASGSGDRAYEQYF. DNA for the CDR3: TGTGCCAGCGGGTCGGGGGACAGAGCCTACGAGCAGTACTTC. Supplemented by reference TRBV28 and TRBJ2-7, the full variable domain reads DVKVTQSSRYLVKRTGEKVFLECVQDMDHENMFWYRQDPGLGLRLIYFSYDVKMKEKGDIPEGYSVSREKKERFSLILESASTNQTSMYLCASGSGDRAYEQYFGPGTRLTVT.